The 28 T cell receptor beta chains below come from one sample, sequenced in a study of blood T cells in healthy people across ages (dated by TCRdb to the mid-2010s). The protocol used for the library was 5' RACE. Data came from an Illumina HiSeq 2500. The second PCR ran for roughly 6 to 11 cycles and used a J-beta primer mix along with a sample-barcoded 5' primer. The public reads were reprocessed in TCRdb via fastp at Q25 and MiXCR, keeping in-frame beta chains. CDR3 protein duplicates are merged, each entry listing the most common genes and DNA. A total of 1,500,000 or so distinct CDR3 sequences appear in this sample, 35% to 45% of them only once. Of the sample, 4% is held by the ten largest clones. Specimen: blood. These receptors all come from a woman in her late teens or twenties in good health.

This clonotype was counted a single time. The chain uses TRBV7-9 and TRBJ1-5, with D unclear. V was trimmed by 3 bases and J by 0 bases, leaving 12 bases between them. Germline V gene sequence: CDR1 SEHNR, CDR2 FQNEAQ (reference sequence). CDR3 length: 16 residues. This chain's CDR3 is CASSFSLQHSNQPQHF. CDR3 DNA sequence: TGTGCCAGCAGCTTTTCTCTACAGCATAGCAATCAGCCCCAGCATTTT. Full variable domain (missing parts from reference TRBV7-9 and TRBJ1-5): DTGVSQNPRHKITKRGQNVTFRCDPISEHNRLYWYRQTLGQGPEFLTYFQNEAQLEKSRLLSDRFSAERPKGSFSTLEIQRTEQGDSAMYLCASSFSLQHSNQPQHFGDGTRLSIL.

This clonotype was found a few times. DNA for the CDR3: TGTGCCAGCACCCTCGATCTAGCGGGAGGTCCCTCCGATACGCAGTATTTT. The encoded protein is CASTLDLAGGPSDTQYF. V is TRBV28 and J is TRBJ2-3; 11 bases line up with TRBD2. Losses at the gene ends were 7 bases for V and 6 bases for J; bases not matched to a gene: 15. The V gene's germline CDR1 is MDHEN and CDR2 SYDVKM. The CDR3 sequence is 17 residues long.

CDR3 DNA sequence: TGTGCTAGTGGCCTTGGAACCGGGACAGATAGCAATCAGCCCCAGCATTTT. Translating gives CASGLGTGTDSNQPQHF. The V call is TRBV12-5, the J call TRBJ1-5; 7 positions agree with TRBD1. V dropped 6 bases and J dropped 0; count of bases not matched to a gene: 11. CDR1 and CDR2 from the germline V gene are LGHNT and FRNRAP. The CDR3 contains 17 residues.

A few counts support this clonotype. This chain links TRBV12-3 or TRBV12-4 with TRBJ2-5; TRBD2 might be the D (5 bases). The ends were cut back, 4 bases at V and 0 bases at J, with 12 bases in the middle. The CDR3 is 15 residues long. CDR3 DNA: TGTGCCAGCAGTTGGGCAAGGGAGTACCAAGAGACCCAGTACTTC. Translating it yields CASSWAREYQETQYF.

On this clonotype itself: The junction and the germline gene differ at one end; a read error may be behind it. The rearrangement links TRBV29-1 to TRBJ2-4, with 10 nucleotides matching TRBD1. The end of the DNA aligns better with TRBJ2-7, so the J call may be wrong. The CDR3 sequence is 13 residues long. Germline V lookup: CDR1 SQVTM, CDR2 ANQGSEA. CDR3 DNA: TGCAACGTTGGGACAGGGGAGGGCTACGAGCAGTACTTC. It translates to CNVGTGEGYEQYF.

The sample holds a few counts of this clonotype. Just one base apart from a much larger clone, this may be a read error. The V and J genes are TRBV4-2 and TRBJ2-7, with D hard to call. The CDR3 consists of 12 residues. Trimming left V 0 bases short and J 5 bases short, with 5 bases between. The V gene's germline CDR1 is LGHNA and CDR2 YNFKEQ. The DNA for the CDR3 is TGTGCCAGCAGCCAAGATCTTCACGAGCAGTACTTC. Amino acids: CASSQDLHEQYF.

This chain links TRBV27 with TRBJ2-3; 13 bases agree with TRBD2. Looked up from germline, CDR1 is MNHEY and CDR2 is SMNVEV (reference sequence). The CDR3 runs 15 residues. J gave up 3 bases and V 10 bases, and 7 bases lay outside the gene matches. CDR3 amino acids: CATARLAGGTDTQYF. CDR3 in DNA: TGTGCCACCGCCAGACTAGCGGGAGGAACAGATACGCAGTATTTT.

This clonotype has ten or more counts. V and J are TRBV5-1 and TRBJ2-1; 14 positions match TRBD2. The CDR3 has 15 residues. V lost 7 bases and J lost 9; bases outside the gene matches: 9. Germline V lookup: CDR1 SGHRS, CDR2 YFSETQ. The CDR3 sequence: CASHPGTSGSGEQFF. The CDR3 bases are TGCGCCAGCCATCCCGGGACTAGCGGGAGTGGTGAGCAGTTCTTC. The full variable domain, its missing parts supplied by reference TRBV5-1 and TRBJ2-1, is KAGVTQTPRYLIKTRGQQVTLSCSPISGHRSVSWYQQTPGQGLQFLFEYFSETQRNKGNFPGRFSGRQFSNSRSEMNVSTLELGDSALYLCASHPGTSGSGEQFFGPGTRLTVL.

This clonotype turned up a few times. This chain connects TRBV18 to TRBJ1-1; unclear D gene. Germline lookup yields CDR1 KGHSH and CDR2 LQKENI. Trimming removed 3 bases at V and 11 bases at J, with 19 bases between. The CDR3 runs to 14 residues. The CDR3 bases are TGTGCCAGCTCACCGACAAAATCGGGAGGAAACGCTTTCTTT. Its translation: CASSPTKSGGNAFF.

This clonotype was counted a few times. This chain joins TRBV6-5 and TRBJ2-7; no clear D gene. From germline, CDR1 is MNHEY and CDR2 SVGAGI. The CDR3 totals 14 residues. Trimming took 6 bases from V and 0 from J, leaving 12 bases between them. This CDR3 reads CASSLRSNSYEQYF. The CDR3 DNA is TGTGCCAGCAGCCTCCGTTCGAACTCCTACGAGCAGTACTTC.

A word on this clonotype: A read error is possible here, since a much larger clone lies one base away. The chain joins TRBV6-2 or TRBV6-3 to TRBJ2-7; D not resolved. CDR1 MNHEY and CDR2 SVGEGT come from the germline V gene. Deletions cut 4 bases from V and 4 bases from J, with 5 bases between. The CDR3 has 11 residues. In DNA, the CDR3 is TGTGCCAGCAGTTGCCAGTACGAGCAGTACTTC. Translated, it gives CASSCQYEQYF.

This clonotype was seen a handful of times. The rearrangement links TRBV10-3 to TRBJ1-2, with D maybe TRBD1 (5 bases). Germline CDR1 ENHRY, CDR2 SYGVKD. The CDR3 runs 14 residues. The V gene lost 4 bases and the J gene lost 6 bases, with 15 bases spanning the gap. The CDR3 region is CAISGQNSINGYTF. Here the CDR3 DNA reads TGTGCCATCAGTGGACAGAACTCGATCAATGGCTACACCTTC.

The chain uses TRBV18 and TRBJ1-4; D unresolved. This CDR3 region has 13 residues. The V end lost 2 bases, the J end lost 8 bases, and 9 bases lay between the germline ends. Germline CDR1 reads KGHSH; CDR2 reads LQKENI. CDR3 residues: CASSPILHEKLFF. Here the CDR3 DNA reads TGTGCCAGCTCACCAATCCTACACGAAAAACTGTTTTTT. Combining the CDR3 with reference TRBV18 and TRBJ1-4 gives the whole variable domain NAGVMQNPRHLVRRRGQEARLRCSPMKGHSHVYWYRQLPEEGLKFMVYLQKENIIDESGMPKERFSAEFPKEGPSILRIQQVVRGDSAAYFCASSPILHEKLFFGSGTQLSVL.

This clonotype was seen more than once but under ten times. The J gene is TRBJ2-1, the V gene TRBV6-2 or TRBV6-3; the match to TRBD2 covers 14 bases. Germline trimming cut 4 bases from V and 10 bases from J; bases unmatched to any gene: 3. The length of the CDR3 is 14 residues. CDR1 and CDR2 (germline): MNHEY, SVGEGT. CDR3 nucleotide sequence: TGTGCCAGCAGTTGGGGACTAGCGGGAGTGGAGCAGTTCTTC. This gives the protein CASSWGLAGVEQFF.

This clonotype was detected only a few times. V is TRBV5-1 and J is TRBJ1-2; D perhaps matches TRBD1 (6 bases). The CDR3 contains 16 residues. The ends were cut back, 1 base at V and 1 base at J, with 14 bases in the middle. CDR1 and CDR2 (germline): SGHRS, YFSETQ. The CDR3 DNA is TGCGCCAGCAGCTTGCCTACAGGGACCAATAACTATGGCTACACCTTC. Its protein is CASSLPTGTNNYGYTF.

This clonotype was recorded a few times. For the CDR3, the DNA is TGTGCCAGCAGTGTACAGGGGTCCAACAATGAGCAGTTCTTC. Residues: CASSVQGSNNEQFF. V is TRBV12-3 or TRBV12-4 and J is TRBJ2-1; 7 nucleotides line up with TRBD1. The CDR3 has 14 amino acids. J was trimmed by 5 bases and V by 5 bases; bases with no gene match: 6.

This clonotype was detected once. This chain joins TRBV25-1 and TRBJ2-3, with a weak D call TRBD1 (6 bases). V gave up 8 bases and J gave up 2 bases, with 14 bases separating them. Germline CDR1 reads MGHDK; CDR2 reads SYGVNS. The CDR3 covers 14 residues. The CDR3 region has the DNA TGTGCCAGCGGAAGTAGGGGGTACACAGATACGCAGTATTTT. Encoded protein: CASGSRGYTDTQYF.

The chain carries TRBV12-3 or TRBV12-4 and TRBJ1-2, with D unclear. The V end lost 3 bases, the J end lost 8 bases, and 13 bases lay between the germline ends. CDR3 length equals 13 residues. CDR3 sequence reads: CASSFWSGEGYTF. In DNA, the CDR3 is TGTGCCAGCAGTTTTTGGTCGGGCGAGGGCTACACCTTC.

The gene calls are TRBV6-2 or TRBV6-3 and TRBJ2-1; 8 nucleotides align to TRBD1. V lost 3 bases to trimming and J lost 2 bases; unmatched junction nucleotides: 9. This CDR3 is built from 17 residues. Germline CDR1 is MNHEY and CDR2 is SVGEGT. CDR3 in DNA: TGTGCCAGCAGTTATTATCCCCCGGACAGGGCCTACAATGAGCAGTTCTTC. Its protein is CASSYYPPDRAYNEQFF.

The V and J genes are TRBV9 and TRBJ1-1; maybe TRBD1 (5 bases). Germline-derived CDR1 and CDR2 are SGDLS and YYNGEE. Trimming removed 0 bases at V and 5 bases at J, with 11 bases between. This CDR3 region has 14 residues. The CDR3 bases are TGTGCCAGCAGCGTAGATCGGGGGGAAACTGAAGCTTTCTTT. Amino acid sequence: CASSVDRGETEAFF.

The chain has TRBV4-3 and TRBJ1-1, with no clear D. V was cut by 0 bases and J by 11 bases, with 13 bases left in between. This CDR3 comprises 13 residues. CDR1 is LGHNA and CDR2 is YSLEER in the germline V gene. CDR3 protein: CASSQDAFARAFF. Written as DNA, the CDR3 is TGCGCCAGCAGCCAAGATGCATTTGCCCGGGCTTTCTTT.

The chain employs TRBV20-1 and TRBJ1-1; D is unclear. V was clipped by 5 bases and J by 4 bases, with 8 bases between them. Germline assignment: CDR1 DFQATT and CDR2 SNEGSKA (reference sequence). The CDR3 has 11 residues. DNA of the CDR3: TGCAGTGCTCGGAGGGTCACTGAAGCTTTCTTT. It codes for CSARRVTEAFF.

This clonotype appeared a single time. The CDR3 nucleotides are TGTGCCAGCAGCGTCCAGGGCGGGGGGGTAGATACGCAGTATTTT. Translating gives CASSVQGGGVDTQYF. The chain employs TRBV9 and TRBJ2-3; TRBD2 agrees at 9 bases. V trimming: 2 bases; J trimming: 5 bases; junction bases outside the gene matches: 6. CDR3 size: 15 residues. Germline CDR1 and CDR2: SGDLS and YYNGEE.

The chain uses TRBV20-1 and TRBJ1-4, with a tentative D call TRBD1 (6 bases). This CDR3 spans 15 amino acids. Germline V gene lookup returns CDR1 DFQATT and CDR2 SNEGSKA (reference sequence). V dropped 0 bases and J dropped 6 bases, with 14 bases sitting between them. CDR3 sequence: CSARDLPGGYEKLFF. CDR3 bases: TGCAGTGCTAGAGATCTCCCGGGGGGCTATGAAAAACTGTTTTTT.

V usage is TRBV12-3 or TRBV12-4 and J usage is TRBJ2-2, with 13 bases fitting TRBD2. The CDR3 is made up of 17 amino acids. V was clipped by 7 bases and J by 7 bases; unmatched bases: 12. CDR3 DNA: TGTGCCAGCAAGTTTAGCGGACTAGCGGGAGCGGGCGGGGAGCTGTTTTTT. Translated: CASKFSGLAGAGGELFF.

This chain connects TRBV12-3 or TRBV12-4 to TRBJ2-3; TRBD2 is a possible D gene (5 bases). The CDR3 is 13 amino acids. V was pared by 6 bases and J by 2 bases, with 9 bases between. The CDR3, as DNA: TGTGCCAGCAGAGCGGAGCTCACAGATACGCAGTATTTT. Its translation is CASRAELTDTQYF.

The rearrangement uses TRBV20-1 and TRBJ1-1; D uncertain. Germline V gene sequence: CDR1 DFQATT, CDR2 SNEGSKA (reference sequence). The CDR3 sequence is 9 residues long. Trimming pared 6 bases from V and 4 bases from J, leaving 3 bases between. This CDR3 reads CSASTEAFF. CDR3 DNA sequence: TGCAGTGCCTCCACTGAAGCTTTCTTT.

This chain links TRBV12-3 or TRBV12-4 with TRBJ1-5; a weak D match, TRBD1 (5 bases). The CDR3 sequence is 12 residues long. V lost 9 bases and J lost 6, with 12 bases in between. The CDR3 loop reads CASTDGGQPQHF. The CDR3, as DNA: TGTGCCAGTACTGACGGGGGTCAGCCCCAGCATTTT.